The rows below give T cell receptor beta chains drawn from one sample of a study of monozygotic twins with inflammatory bowel disease. With the 5' RACE reads reprocessed, TCRdb shows one record per CDR3 protein and no DNA. The sample table includes 420,000 or so distinct CDR3 sequences. The sample consisted of blood. The receptors stem from a human donor with ulcerative colitis or Crohn's disease, or a healthy co-twin of an affected twin (not recorded which). The CDR3 runs from the conserved cysteine through the conserved F or W.

j_call: TRBJ1-2
v_call: TRBV7-2
cdr3_aa: CASSLDGTNYGYTF

j_call: TRBJ1-2
v_call: TRBV19
cdr3_aa: CASSISGGRGYTF

j_call: TRBJ2-5
v_call: TRBV5-1
cdr3_aa: CASSLWTSANPGGETQYF

j_call: TRBJ1-5
v_call: TRBV3-1
cdr3_aa: CASSGTGSQPQHF

j_call: TRBJ2-2
v_call: TRBV23-1
cdr3_aa: CASSPNHTGELFF

j_call: TRBJ1-1
v_call: TRBV7-2
cdr3_aa: CASSLRTGTAFF

j_call: TRBJ2-4
v_call: TRBV20-1
cdr3_aa: CSARDANIQYF

j_call: TRBJ2-3
v_call: TRBV7-9
cdr3_aa: CASSSTSGSLGTDTQYF

j_call: TRBJ2-6
v_call: TRBV24-1
cdr3_aa: CATSDSRGGASSGANVLTF

j_call: TRBJ2-7
v_call: TRBV24-1
cdr3_aa: CATSAISTRAHEQYF

j_call: TRBJ2-3
v_call: TRBV5-5
cdr3_aa: CASSFRQGRDTQYF

j_call: TRBJ1-5
v_call: TRBV7-3
cdr3_aa: CASSLTNRGKSHQPQHF

j_call: TRBJ2-3
v_call: TRBV7-2
cdr3_aa: CASSFSGDLRDTQYF

j_call: TRBJ1-1
v_call: TRBV10-3
cdr3_aa: CAISDSGGAVGTEAFF

j_call: TRBJ2-1
v_call: TRBV9
cdr3_aa: CASSVGDNEQFF

j_call: TRBJ1-2
v_call: TRBV6-6
cdr3_aa: CASRDLQRDGYTF

j_call: TRBJ2-5
v_call: TRBV20-1
cdr3_aa: CSARAAGQETQYF

j_call: TRBJ2-3
v_call: TRBV13
cdr3_aa: CASSPTQGELPTDTQYF

j_call: TRBJ2-1
v_call: TRBV4-1
cdr3_aa: CASSQVLGTSDYNEQFF

j_call: TRBJ1-1
v_call: TRBV10-3
cdr3_aa: CAISALRGRNTEAFF

j_call: TRBJ2-7
v_call: TRBV21-1
cdr3_aa: CASSKTKGPGNEQYF

j_call: TRBJ2-5
v_call: TRBV7-9
cdr3_aa: CASSEREYQETQYF

j_call: TRBJ2-5
v_call: TRBV5-1
cdr3_aa: CASSLSQGGSETQYF

j_call: TRBJ2-5
v_call: TRBV5-1
cdr3_aa: CASSFSRGREDRETQYF

j_call: TRBJ2-1
v_call: TRBV7-3
cdr3_aa: CASSPRLRDRSYNEQFF

j_call: TRBJ2-2
v_call: TRBV4-1
cdr3_aa: CASSQRPRGANTGELFF

j_call: TRBJ2-3
v_call: TRBV5-1
cdr3_aa: CASSASGSTDTQYF

j_call: TRBJ2-1
v_call: TRBV3-1
cdr3_aa: CASSQDMGSEQFF

j_call: TRBJ1-1
v_call: TRBV15
cdr3_aa: CATSRFTGTGATEAFF

j_call: TRBJ2-3
v_call: TRBV28
cdr3_aa: CASSLALNTDTQYF

j_call: TRBJ2-4
v_call: TRBV11-2
cdr3_aa: CASSLVGFRRERKNIQYF

j_call: TRBJ2-1
v_call: TRBV6-5
cdr3_aa: CASSYMTASYNEQFF

j_call: TRBJ1-2
v_call: TRBV5-4
cdr3_aa: CASSLGREGYTF

j_call: TRBJ2-3
v_call: TRBV4-3
cdr3_aa: CASSHTSGRTDTQYF

j_call: TRBJ1-4
v_call: TRBV11-2
cdr3_aa: CASSLGDGEKLFF

j_call: TRBJ2-6
v_call: TRBV28
cdr3_aa: CASSPLGTAGANVLTF

j_call: TRBJ2-7
v_call: TRBV20-1
cdr3_aa: CSAIRDSSYEQYF

j_call: TRBJ2-6
v_call: TRBV6-7
cdr3_aa: CAINGANVLTF

j_call: TRBJ2-2
v_call: TRBV30
cdr3_aa: CAWSFKGGTGELFF

j_call: TRBJ1-4
v_call: TRBV6-1
cdr3_aa: CASSETGAYEKLFF

j_call: TRBJ2-3
v_call: TRBV29-1
cdr3_aa: CSVGRKLGDTQYF

j_call: TRBJ1-6
v_call: TRBV20-1
cdr3_aa: CSAISGTYNSPLHF

j_call: TRBJ1-1
v_call: TRBV20-1
cdr3_aa: CSARDEKNTEAFF

j_call: TRBJ2-5
v_call: TRBV5-1
cdr3_aa: CASSLNSRREETQYF

j_call: TRBJ1-2
v_call: TRBV4-1
cdr3_aa: CASSREGPRADGYTF

j_call: TRBJ2-7
v_call: TRBV14
cdr3_aa: CASSQPGPTGGREQYF

j_call: TRBJ2-1
v_call: TRBV20-1
cdr3_aa: CSALPAGEAYNEQFF

j_call: TRBJ2-2
v_call: TRBV9
cdr3_aa: CASSVDPVYGELFF

j_call: TRBJ2-3
v_call: TRBV7-2
cdr3_aa: CASSLALRTSLTDTQYF

j_call: TRBJ2-7
v_call: TRBV6-8
cdr3_aa: CARQTGAYEQYF

j_call: TRBJ1-1
v_call: TRBV7-9
cdr3_aa: CASDPGQSKEAFF

j_call: TRBJ2-7
v_call: TRBV11-3
cdr3_aa: CASSLESLDEQYF

j_call: TRBJ1-2
v_call: TRBV7-9
cdr3_aa: CASSVGENRGRDYGYTF

j_call: TRBJ2-2
v_call: TRBV20-1
cdr3_aa: CSATFLTGGAGELFF

j_call: TRBJ2-7
v_call: TRBV11-2
cdr3_aa: CASSLLGRTEQYF

j_call: TRBJ2-2
v_call: TRBV7-6
cdr3_aa: CASSRGTGGTYTGELFF

j_call: TRBJ2-1
v_call: TRBV24-1
cdr3_aa: CATSGTGRTYEQFF